The 3 T cell receptor beta chains below come from one sample, sequenced in a study. TCRdb used MiXCR to reprocess the RT-PCR reads, holding one entry per CDR3 protein. The table lists about 680,000 distinct CDR3 sequences, 13% to 15% of them singletons. Input material: memory CD4+ T cells from blood. These receptors all come from a female donor in good health, serving as a healthy control.

On this clonotype: One junction end disagrees with the germline gene, perhaps due to a read error. CDR3 DNA: TGTGCCAGCCGTGGGTCCCTACTTTATGGCTACGCCTTC. Encoded protein: CASRGSLLYGYAF. The J gene is TRBJ1-2, the V gene TRBV7-2, with D unclear. CDR3 length: 13 amino acids. CDR1 and CDR2 (germline): SGHTA, FQGNSA.

On this clonotype itself: One end of the junction varies from germline; a read error may be responsible. This chain links TRBV30 with TRBJ1-1; unclear D gene. Germline V lookup: CDR1 GTSNPN, CDR2 SVGIG (reference sequence). The CDR3 spans 13 residues. CDR3 sequence reads: CAWSVAGNTKAFF. The CDR3 DNA is TGTGCCTGGAGTGTGGCGGGGAACACTAAAGCTTTCTTT.

Comments on this clonotype: Without the conserved terminal phenylalanine or tryptophan, this CDR3 likely stems from a read error. It is unclear where the CDR3 begins or ends on the DNA, so no DNA is shown, and the CDR3 is as TCRdb lists it. V is TRBV7-2 and J is TRBJ2-2; TRBD2, the table's D call, was not compared with the DNA. The CDR3 region is 11 residues in length, termini included. Germline-derived CDR1 and CDR2 are SGHTA and FQGNSA. CDR3 protein: CASSLAGPRTS.